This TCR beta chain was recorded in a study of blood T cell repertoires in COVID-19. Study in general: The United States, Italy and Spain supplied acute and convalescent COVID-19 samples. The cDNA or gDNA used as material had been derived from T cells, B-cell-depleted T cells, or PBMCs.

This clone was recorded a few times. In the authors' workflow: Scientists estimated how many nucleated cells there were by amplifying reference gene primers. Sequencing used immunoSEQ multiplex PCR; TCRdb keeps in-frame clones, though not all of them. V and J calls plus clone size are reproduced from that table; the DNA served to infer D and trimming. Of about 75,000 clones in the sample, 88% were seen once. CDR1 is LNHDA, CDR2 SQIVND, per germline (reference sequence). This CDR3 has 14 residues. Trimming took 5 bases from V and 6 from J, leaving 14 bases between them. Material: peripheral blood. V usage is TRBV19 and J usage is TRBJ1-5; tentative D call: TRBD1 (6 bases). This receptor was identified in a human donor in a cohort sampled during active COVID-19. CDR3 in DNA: TGTGCCAGTAGTGAACGACAGGCTAGTCAGCCCCAGCATTTT. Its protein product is CASSERQASQPQHF.